The T cell receptor beta chain described here comes from a study of shared clonotypes between healthy human individuals. This CDR3 contains 15 residues. Between the trimmed V and J ends, which lost 5 bases and 0 bases, there was a span of 11 bases. Germline V gene data show CDR1 as MDHEN and CDR2 as SYDVKM. Regarding the study as a whole: Among non-shared clonotypes, generation probabilities were lower than among those shared by all four donors.

This clone showed up just a few times. What it recognizes is unknown. Every donor, a Caucasian adult, lived in Nashville, Tennessee. The protocol was immunoSEQ multiplex PCR, while the TCRdb copy is restricted to in-frame clones and leaves out a portion. The sample contains hundreds of thousands of clones, around four fifths of which appear only once. The sequencing input was memory CD4+ T cells sorted from blood. Subset specified: CD45RA-negative fraction. The chain uses TRBV28 and TRBJ2-1, with D tentatively TRBD2 (6 bases). The sequence was collected from a woman under 40 in good health. CDR3: CASSTGTPSYNEQFF. The DNA of the CDR3 is TGTGCCAGCAGTACCGGGACTCCCTCCTACAATGAGCAGTTCTTC.